One and the same sample provided the 15 T cell receptor beta chains below, sequenced in a study of blood T cell repertoires in COVID-19. The table came from immunoSEQ multiplex PCR; TCRdb's copy has only in-frame clones and leaves some out. The data show approximately 250,000 clones, 85% to 90% seen once. The sequencing input was peripheral blood. All receptors derive from a woman aged 55-69 years with COVID-19, enrolled during active disease.

This chain connects TRBV3-1 (or the pseudogene TRBV3-2) to TRBJ1-1; D is perhaps TRBD1 (6 bases). V shed 0 bases and J shed 4 bases, with 12 bases lying between them. This CDR3 is 15 amino acids long. CDR1 is LGHDT and CDR2 is YNNKEL in the germline V gene (reference sequence). The CDR3 coding sequence is TGTGCCAGCAGCCAAGACCCCGGGGGGGCCACTGAAGCTTTCTTT. Encoded protein: CASSQDPGGATEAFF.

The gene calls are TRBV7-9 and TRBJ2-2; the D gene is possibly TRBD1 (5 bases). The CDR3 covers 15 residues. Germline-derived CDR1 and CDR2 are SEHNR and FQNEAQ (reference sequence). V was clipped by 2 bases and J by 7 bases, with 14 bases between them. The CDR3 nucleotides are TGTGCCAGCAGCTTACTTGTGCAGGGCGTCGGGGAGCTGTTTTTT. Translation gives CASSLLVQGVGELFF. The full variable domain, completed using reference TRBV7-9 and TRBJ2-2, is DTGVSQNPRHKITKRGQNVTFRCDPISEHNRLYWYRQTLGQGPEFLTYFQNEAQLEKSRLLSDRFSAERPKGSFSTLEIQRTEQGDSAMYLCASSLLVQGVGELFFGEGSRLTVL.

The chain has TRBV15 and TRBJ1-6, with D perhaps matching TRBD1 (5 bases). This CDR3 has 15 amino acids. CDR1 LNHNV and CDR2 YYDKDF come from the germline V gene (reference sequence). V was pared by 1 base and J by 9 bases, with 13 bases between. CDR3 sequence: CATSRGAGPFSPLHF. As DNA, the CDR3 is TGTGCCACCAGCAGAGGGGCAGGGCCATTTTCACCCCTCCACTTT.

The chain uses TRBV2 and TRBJ1-2, with 9 bases fitting TRBD1. The CDR3 extends over 14 amino acids. CDR1 and CDR2 from the germline V gene are SNHLY and FYNNEI. Trimming took 5 bases from V and 10 from J; bases not matched to a gene: 11. In nucleotides, the CDR3 is TGTGCCAGCAGTCCACAGGGGGCGCAGGGCGACTACACCTTC. Amino acids: CASSPQGAQGDYTF.

This clone has only one observation. The same CDR3 also results from other DNA sequences found in this sample. The chain has TRBV18 and TRBJ2-7; tentative D call: TRBD1 (5 bases). CDR1 KGHSH and CDR2 LQKENI come from the germline V gene. V lost 3 bases to trimming and J lost 4 bases, with 7 bases between them. This CDR3 has 12 amino acids. The CDR3 nucleotides read TGTGCCAGCTCACCGGACATTTACGAGCAGTACTTC. It yields the protein CASSPDIYEQYF.

This clone came up a few times. The V and J genes are TRBV28 and TRBJ1-6, with D unresolved. CDR3 length: 14 amino acids. Trimming took off 6 bases at V and 8 bases at J, with 14 bases between the two ends. Germline assignment: CDR1 MDHEN and CDR2 SYDVKM. The CDR3 loop is CASSRPGLYSPLHF. CDR3 coding DNA: TGTGCCAGCAGCCGTCCGGGTTTGTATTCACCCCTCCACTTT.

The chain carries TRBV7-2 and TRBJ2-1; 12 nucleotides match TRBD2. The CDR3 runs 17 residues. With 5 bases clipped from V and 7 bases from J, the junction kept 12 bases outside the gene matches. The germline V gene has CDR1 SGHTA and CDR2 FQGNSA. This chain's CDR3 is CASSPPPRTSGKNEQFF. In nucleotides, the CDR3 is TGTGCCAGCAGCCCACCCCCCAGGACTAGCGGGAAGAATGAGCAGTTCTTC.

This clone appeared a single time. The J gene is TRBJ1-3, the V gene TRBV13, with TRBD1 identical over 11 bases. The J segment lost 2 bases and the V segment lost 4 bases, leaving 10 bases of the junction unmatched. The length of the CDR3 is 18 residues. CDR1 and CDR2 from the germline V gene are PRHDT and FYEKMQ (reference sequence). The CDR3 reads CASSSPGTGGRPGNTIYF. The CDR3 bases are TGTGCCAGCAGCTCGCCCGGGACAGGGGGACGTCCTGGAAACACCATATATTTT.

This rearrangement joins TRBV5-1 to TRBJ1-6, with 7 bases fitting TRBD1. The CDR3 loop spans 15 amino acids. Unmatched junction bases numbered 1, after V lost 0 bases and J lost 4 bases. CDR1 and CDR2 (germline): SGHRS, YFSETQ. CDR3 sequence reads: CASSLEGQYNSPLHF. CDR3 nucleotides: TGCGCCAGCAGCTTGGAGGGACAGTATAATTCACCCCTCCACTTT.

V usage is TRBV24-1 and J usage is TRBJ2-5, with D possibly matching TRBD2 (5 bases). CDR1 is KGHDR, CDR2 SFDVKD, per germline. This CDR3 comprises 14 residues. V lost 2 bases and J lost 5, with 11 bases in between. The CDR3 here is CATSDWRQRETQYF. In DNA form, the CDR3 reads TGTGCCACCAGTGATTGGAGGCAGCGGGAGACCCAGTACTTC.

The J gene is TRBJ2-3, the V gene TRBV3-1 (or the pseudogene TRBV3-2); possibly TRBD2 for D (5 bases). V lost 4 bases to trimming and J lost 0 bases, with 14 bases between them. CDR3 size: 16 residues. CDR1 is LGHDT and CDR2 is YNNKEL in the germline V gene (reference sequence). The CDR3 DNA follows: TGTGCCAGCAGCCGTACTAGGATGTTGAGCACAGATACGCAGTATTTT. Protein product: CASSRTRMLSTDTQYF.

The chain joins TRBV5-1 to TRBJ1-2, with D possibly matching TRBD1 (5 bases). Trimming removed 1 base at V and 4 bases at J, with 8 bases between. The CDR3 is made up of 13 amino acids. Per the germline V gene, CDR1 is SGHRS and CDR2 is YFSETQ. CDR3 sequence reads: CASSLTGVYGYTF. The CDR3 coding sequence is TGCGCCAGCAGCTTGACAGGTGTCTATGGCTACACCTTC.

The chain uses TRBV6-6 and TRBJ1-3; D is perhaps TRBD1 (5 bases). The CDR3 has 14 amino acids. In germline, CDR1 is MNHNY, CDR2 SVGAGI (reference sequence). V was trimmed by 2 bases and J by 3 bases, leaving 8 bases between them. The CDR3 region is CASSYQGSGNTIYF. The DNA of the CDR3 is TGTGCCAGCAGTTACCAGGGAAGTGGAAACACCATATATTTT.

The chain recombines TRBV29-1 with TRBJ2-7, with 10 positions matching TRBD2. Trimming at V came to 1 base and at J to 2 bases, leaving 2 bases not matched to a gene. The germline V gene has CDR1 SQVTM and CDR2 ANQGSEA. The CDR3 covers 14 residues. In DNA form, the CDR3 reads TGCAGCGTTGAAGTAGCGGGAGGAACCTACGAGCAGTACTTC. Protein sequence: CSVEVAGGTYEQYF.

This clone appeared a single time. The chain combines TRBV19 with TRBJ1-4; tentatively, D is TRBD1 (5 bases). The germline V gene encodes CDR1 LNHDA and CDR2 SQIVND (reference sequence). V was cut by 5 bases and J by 4 bases, with 11 bases left in between. CDR3 length equals 14 residues. The CDR3 region is CASSRGFGNEKLFF. The CDR3 DNA is TGTGCCAGTAGTCGGGGGTTTGGTAATGAAAAACTGTTTTTT.